This T cell receptor (beta chain) is drawn from a study of response to subunit inactivated influenza vaccine. TCRdb re-analysed the RT-PCR reads in MiXCR, keeping a single row per CDR3 protein. The data contain approximately 500,000 distinct CDR3 sequences, 10% to 15% of them singletons. A few counts support this clonotype. Its specificity is not known. Study-wide results and caveats: The authors put forward the suggestion that each seasonal influenza vaccination may bring in only a limited number of new T cells.

This receptor was identified in a man aged 50 to 60 who received an inactivated influenza vaccine. The sample in question was PBMCs from blood, obtained roughly 47 days after vaccination.

The CDR3 is CASSQWGGITDTQYF. Here the CDR3 DNA reads TGCGCCAGCAGCCAATGGGGGGGCATCACAGATACGCAGTATTTT. V gene TRBV4-1 combines with J gene TRBJ2-3; tentative D call: TRBD2 (7 bases). The ends were cut back, 2 bases at V and 2 bases at J, with 11 bases in the middle. The CDR3 is 15 amino acids. CDR1 and CDR2 (germline): MGHRA, YSYEKL.